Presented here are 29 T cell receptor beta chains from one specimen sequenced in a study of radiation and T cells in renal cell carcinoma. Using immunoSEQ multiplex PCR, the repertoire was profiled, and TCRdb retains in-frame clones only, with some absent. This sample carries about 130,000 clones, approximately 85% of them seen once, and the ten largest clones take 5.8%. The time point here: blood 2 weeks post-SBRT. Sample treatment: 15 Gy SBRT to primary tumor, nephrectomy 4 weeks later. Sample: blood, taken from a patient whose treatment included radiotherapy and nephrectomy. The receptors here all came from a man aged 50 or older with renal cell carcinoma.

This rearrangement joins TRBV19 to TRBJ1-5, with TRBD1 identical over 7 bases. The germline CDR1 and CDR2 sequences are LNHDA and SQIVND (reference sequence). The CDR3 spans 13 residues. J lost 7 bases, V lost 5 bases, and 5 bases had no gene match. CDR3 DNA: TGTGCCAGTAGTCACGGACAGGACCAGCCCCAGCATTTT. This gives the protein CASSHGQDQPQHF.

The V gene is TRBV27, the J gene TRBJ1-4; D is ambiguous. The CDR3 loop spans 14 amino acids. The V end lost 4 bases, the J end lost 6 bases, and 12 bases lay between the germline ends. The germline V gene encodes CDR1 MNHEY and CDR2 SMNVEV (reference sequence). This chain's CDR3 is CASSSLNKDEKLFF. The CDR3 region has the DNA TGTGCCAGCAGTTCCCTGAACAAGGATGAAAAACTGTTTTTT. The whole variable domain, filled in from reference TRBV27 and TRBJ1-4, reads EAQVTQNPRYLITVTGKKLTVTCSQNMNHEYMSWYRQDPGLGLRQIYYSMNVEVTDKGDVPEGYKVSRKEKRNFPLILESPSPNQTSLYFCASSSLNKDEKLFFGSGTQLSVL.

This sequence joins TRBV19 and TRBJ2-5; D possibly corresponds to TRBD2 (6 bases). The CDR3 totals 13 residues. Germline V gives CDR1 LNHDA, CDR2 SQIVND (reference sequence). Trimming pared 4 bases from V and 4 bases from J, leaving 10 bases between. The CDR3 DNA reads TGTGCCAGTAGTAGTGTGGGGGGAGAGACCCAGTACTTC. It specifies CASSSVGGETQYF.

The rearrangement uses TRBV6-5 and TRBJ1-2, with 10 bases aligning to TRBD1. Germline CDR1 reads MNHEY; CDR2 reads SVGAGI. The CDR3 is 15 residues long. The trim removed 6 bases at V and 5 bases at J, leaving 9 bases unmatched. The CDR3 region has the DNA TGTGCCAGCAGGCGGGGGACAGGGGACACATATGGCTACACCTTC. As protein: CASRRGTGDTYGYTF.

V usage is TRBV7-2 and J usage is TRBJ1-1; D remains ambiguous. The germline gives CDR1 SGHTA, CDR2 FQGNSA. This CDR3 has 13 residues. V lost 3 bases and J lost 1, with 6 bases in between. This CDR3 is CASSLATNTEAFF. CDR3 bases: TGTGCCAGCAGCTTGGCGACGAACACTGAAGCTTTCTTT. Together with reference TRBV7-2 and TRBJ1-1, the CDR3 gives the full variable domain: GAGVSQSPSNKVTEKGKDVELRCDPISGHTALYWYRQSLGQGLEFLIYFQGNSAPDKSGLPSDRFSAERTGGSVSTLTIQRTQQEDSAVYLCASSLATNTEAFFGQGTRLTVV.

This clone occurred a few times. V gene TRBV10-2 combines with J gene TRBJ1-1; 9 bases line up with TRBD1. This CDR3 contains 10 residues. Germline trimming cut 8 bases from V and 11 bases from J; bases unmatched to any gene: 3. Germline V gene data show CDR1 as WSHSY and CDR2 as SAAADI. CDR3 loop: CASGQGWAFF. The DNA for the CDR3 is TGCGCCAGCGGACAGGGGTGGGCTTTCTTT.

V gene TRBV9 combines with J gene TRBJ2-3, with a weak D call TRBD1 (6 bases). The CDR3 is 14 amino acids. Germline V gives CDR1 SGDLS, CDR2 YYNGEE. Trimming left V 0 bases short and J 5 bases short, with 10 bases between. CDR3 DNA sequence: TGTGCCAGCAGCGTAGGTGGGGGCAAAGATACGCAGTATTTT. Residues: CASSVGGGKDTQYF.

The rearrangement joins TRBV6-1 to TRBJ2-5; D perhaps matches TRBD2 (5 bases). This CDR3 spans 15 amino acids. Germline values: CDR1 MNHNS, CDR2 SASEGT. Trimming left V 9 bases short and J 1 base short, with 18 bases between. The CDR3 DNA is TGTGCCAGTGAGCGCCGTGCACGGGGCCAAGAGACCCAGTACTTC. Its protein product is CASERRARGQETQYF.

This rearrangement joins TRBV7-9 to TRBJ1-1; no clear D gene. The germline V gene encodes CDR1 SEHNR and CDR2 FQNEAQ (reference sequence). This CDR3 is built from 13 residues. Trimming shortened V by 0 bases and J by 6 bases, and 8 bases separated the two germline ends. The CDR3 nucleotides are TGTGCCAGCAGCTTAGCAGGGCCGGCTGAAGCTTTCTTT. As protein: CASSLAGPAEAFF.

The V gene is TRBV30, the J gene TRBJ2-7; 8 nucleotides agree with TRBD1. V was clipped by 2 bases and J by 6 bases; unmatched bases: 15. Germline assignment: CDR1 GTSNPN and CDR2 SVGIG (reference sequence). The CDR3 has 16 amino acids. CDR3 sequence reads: CAWSRWGGQGAVEQYF. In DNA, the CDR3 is TGTGCCTGGAGTAGGTGGGGTGGGCAGGGGGCAGTCGAGCAGTACTTC.

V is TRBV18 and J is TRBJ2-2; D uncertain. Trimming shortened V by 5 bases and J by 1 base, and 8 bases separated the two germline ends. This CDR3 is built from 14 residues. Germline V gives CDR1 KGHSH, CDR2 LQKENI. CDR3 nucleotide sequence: TGTGCCAGCTCATATGGCAAGAACACCGGGGAGCTGTTTTTT. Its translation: CASSYGKNTGELFF. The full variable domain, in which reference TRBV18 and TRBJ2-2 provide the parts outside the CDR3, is NAGVMQNPRHLVRRRGQEARLRCSPMKGHSHVYWYRQLPEEGLKFMVYLQKENIIDESGMPKERFSAEFPKEGPSILRIQQVVRGDSAAYFCASSYGKNTGELFFGEGSRLTVL.

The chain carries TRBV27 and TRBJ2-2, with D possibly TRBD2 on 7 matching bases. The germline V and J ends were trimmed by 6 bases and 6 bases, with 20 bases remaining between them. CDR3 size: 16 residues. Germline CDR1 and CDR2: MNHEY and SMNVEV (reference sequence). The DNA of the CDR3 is TGTGCCAGCAGGCCTCTGGGGGCGGGAGTTGCCGGGGAGCTGTTTTTT. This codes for CASRPLGAGVAGELFF.

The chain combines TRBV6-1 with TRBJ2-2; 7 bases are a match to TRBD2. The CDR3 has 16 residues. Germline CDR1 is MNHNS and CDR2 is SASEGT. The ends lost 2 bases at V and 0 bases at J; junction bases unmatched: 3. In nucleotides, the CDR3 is TGTGCCAGCAGTGAAATGCTAGCGGCGAACACCGGGGAGCTGTTTTTT. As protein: CASSEMLAANTGELFF.

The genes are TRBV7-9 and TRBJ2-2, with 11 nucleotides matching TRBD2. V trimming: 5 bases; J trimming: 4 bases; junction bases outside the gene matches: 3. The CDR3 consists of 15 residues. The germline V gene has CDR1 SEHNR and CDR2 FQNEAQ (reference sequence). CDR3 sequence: CASSRLAGITGELFF. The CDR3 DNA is TGTGCCAGCAGCCGACTAGCGGGGATCACCGGGGAGCTGTTTTTT.

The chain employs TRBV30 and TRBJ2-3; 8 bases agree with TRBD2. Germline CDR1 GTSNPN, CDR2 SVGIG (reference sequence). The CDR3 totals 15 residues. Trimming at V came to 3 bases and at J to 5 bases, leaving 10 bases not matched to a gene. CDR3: CAWRLGLALGDTQYF. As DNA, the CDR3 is TGTGCCTGGAGGTTAGGACTAGCCTTAGGAGATACGCAGTATTTT.

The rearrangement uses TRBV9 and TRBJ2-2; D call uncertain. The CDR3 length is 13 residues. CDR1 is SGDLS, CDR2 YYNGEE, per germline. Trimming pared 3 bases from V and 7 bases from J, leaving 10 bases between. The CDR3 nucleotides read TGTGCCAGCAGCGACCGGACGGGCGGGGAGCTGTTTTTT. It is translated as CASSDRTGGELFF.

The DNA of the CDR3 is TGTGCCAGCAGCTTGACCGGGACCTACGAGCAGTACTTC. Protein sequence: CASSLTGTYEQYF. This chain joins TRBV5-5 and TRBJ2-7; D is possibly TRBD2 (5 bases). V gave up 1 base and J gave up 2 bases, with 7 bases separating them. Looked up from germline, CDR1 is SGHKS and CDR2 is YYEKEE (reference sequence). This CDR3 spans 13 amino acids.

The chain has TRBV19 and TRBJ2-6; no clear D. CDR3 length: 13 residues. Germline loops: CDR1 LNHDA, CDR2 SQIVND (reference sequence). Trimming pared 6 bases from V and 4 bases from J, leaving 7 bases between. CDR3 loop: CASSVGGANVLTF. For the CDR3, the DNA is TGTGCCAGTAGCGTGGGCGGGGCCAACGTCCTGACTTTC.

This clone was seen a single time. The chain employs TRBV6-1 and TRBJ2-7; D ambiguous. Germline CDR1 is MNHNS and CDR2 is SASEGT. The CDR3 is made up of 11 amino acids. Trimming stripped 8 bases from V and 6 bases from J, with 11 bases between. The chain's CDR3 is CASGHGSEQYF. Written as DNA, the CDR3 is TGTGCCAGCGGGCACGGCAGCGAGCAGTACTTC.

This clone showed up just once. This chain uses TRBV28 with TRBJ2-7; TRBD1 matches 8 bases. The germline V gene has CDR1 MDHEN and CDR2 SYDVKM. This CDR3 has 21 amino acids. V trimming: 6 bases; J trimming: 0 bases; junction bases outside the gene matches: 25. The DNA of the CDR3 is TGTGCCAGCAGCCCTACCGTTGTTTCAGGGGGCAAGCGGACCTACTCCTACGAGCAGTACTTC. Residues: CASSPTVVSGGKRTYSYEQYF.

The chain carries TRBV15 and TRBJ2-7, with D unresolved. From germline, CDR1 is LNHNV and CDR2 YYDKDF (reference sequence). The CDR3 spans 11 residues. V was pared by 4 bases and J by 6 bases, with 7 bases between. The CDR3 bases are TGTGCCACCAGCAAGACTGGCGAGCAGTACTTC. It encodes CATSKTGEQYF. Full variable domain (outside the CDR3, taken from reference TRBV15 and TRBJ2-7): DAMVIQNPRYQVTQFGKPVTLSCSQTLNHNVMYWYQQKSSQAPKLLFHYYDKDFNNEADTPDNFQSRRPNTSFCFLDIRSPGLGDTAMYLCATSKTGEQYFGPGTRLTVT.

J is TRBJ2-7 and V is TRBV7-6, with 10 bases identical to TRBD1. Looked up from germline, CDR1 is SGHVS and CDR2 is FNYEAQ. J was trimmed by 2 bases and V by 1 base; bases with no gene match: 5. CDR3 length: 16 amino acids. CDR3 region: CASSLVGTGETYEQYF. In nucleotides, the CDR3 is TGTGCCAGCAGCTTAGTAGGGACAGGGGAAACCTACGAGCAGTACTTC.

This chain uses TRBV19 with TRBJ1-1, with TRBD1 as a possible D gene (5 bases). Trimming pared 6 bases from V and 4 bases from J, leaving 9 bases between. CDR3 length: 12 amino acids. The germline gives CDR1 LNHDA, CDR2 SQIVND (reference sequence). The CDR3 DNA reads TGTGCCAGTAGGGGGGGGACCACTGAAGCTTTCTTT. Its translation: CASRGGTTEAFF. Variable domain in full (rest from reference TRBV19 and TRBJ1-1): DGGITQSPKYLFRKEGQNVTLSCEQNLNHDAMYWYRQDPGQGLRLIYYSQIVNDFQKGDIAEGYSVSREKKESFPLTVTSAQKNPTAFYLCASRGGTTEAFFGQGTRLTVV.

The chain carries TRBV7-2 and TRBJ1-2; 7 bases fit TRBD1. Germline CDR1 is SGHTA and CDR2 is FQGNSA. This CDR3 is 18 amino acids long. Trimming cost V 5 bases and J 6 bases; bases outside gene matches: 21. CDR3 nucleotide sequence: TGTGCCAGCAGCGGACCTGGGACAGTTCAGGGCCTAGCCCATGGCTACACCTTC. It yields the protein CASSGPGTVQGLAHGYTF.

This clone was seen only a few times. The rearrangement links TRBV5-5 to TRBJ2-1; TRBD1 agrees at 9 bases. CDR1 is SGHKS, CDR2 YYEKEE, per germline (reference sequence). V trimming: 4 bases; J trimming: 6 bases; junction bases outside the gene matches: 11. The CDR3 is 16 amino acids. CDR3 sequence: CASSGTTGGPGNEQFF. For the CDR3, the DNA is TGTGCCAGCAGCGGGACGACAGGGGGACCCGGCAATGAGCAGTTCTTC.

The CDR3 loop reads CASVGTGGTLPQHF. CDR3 bases: TGTGCCAGCGTCGGGACAGGGGGTACTCTGCCCCAGCATTTT. The rearrangement uses TRBV28 and TRBJ1-5, with TRBD1 identical over 11 bases. The germline CDR1 and CDR2 sequences are MDHEN and SYDVKM. CDR3 length: 14 amino acids. With V trimmed by 8 bases and J by 9 bases, 9 bases remained unmatched.

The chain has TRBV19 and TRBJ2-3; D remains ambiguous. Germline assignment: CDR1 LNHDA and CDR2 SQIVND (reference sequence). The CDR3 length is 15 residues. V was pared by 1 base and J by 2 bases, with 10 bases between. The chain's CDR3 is CASSIGVVHTDTQYF. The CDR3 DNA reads TGTGCCAGTAGTATAGGGGTTGTGCACACAGATACGCAGTATTTT.

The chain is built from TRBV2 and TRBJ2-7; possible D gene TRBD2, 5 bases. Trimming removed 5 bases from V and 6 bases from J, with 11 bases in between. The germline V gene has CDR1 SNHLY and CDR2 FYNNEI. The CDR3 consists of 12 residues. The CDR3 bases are TGTGCCAGCAGTCCCCTAGCACGCGAGCAGTACTTC. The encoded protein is CASSPLAREQYF. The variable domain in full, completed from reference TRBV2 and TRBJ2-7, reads EPEVTQTPSHQVTQMGQEVILRCVPISNHLYFYWYRQILGQKVEFLVSFYNNEISEKSEIFDDQFSVERPDGSNFTLKIRSTKLEDSAMYFCASSPLAREQYFGPGTRLTVT.

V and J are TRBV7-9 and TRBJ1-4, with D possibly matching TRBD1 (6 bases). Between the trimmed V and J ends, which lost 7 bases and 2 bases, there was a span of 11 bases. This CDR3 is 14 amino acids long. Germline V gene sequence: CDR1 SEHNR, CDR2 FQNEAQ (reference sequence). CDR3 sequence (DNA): TGTGCCAGCAACTCGGGGGCCACTAATGAAAAACTGTTTTTT. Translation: CASNSGATNEKLFF.